One sample yielded the 13 T cell receptor beta chains listed below, sequenced in a study of cytomegalovirus exposure and HLA in healthy donors. With 60 Vbeta and 13 Jbeta primers, the PCR was carried out. Method: immunoSEQ multiplex PCR; TCRdb's copy keeps in-frame clones and lacks some. The repertoire holds fewer than 200,000 clones, about four fifths seen once, with around 1.5% in the top ten. Sequencing was carried out using PBMCs. The receptor source for this set is a male donor in good health and CMV-seronegative.

The chain couples TRBV7-9 to TRBJ1-1, with D possibly matching TRBD1 (6 bases). Germline V CDR1 and CDR2: SEHNR, FQNEAQ (reference sequence). There are 14 residues in the CDR3. The V end was cut by 3 bases, the J end by 2 bases, with 10 bases between. The CDR3, as DNA: TGTGCCAGCAGCTTTACAGGGAAAAACACTGAAGCTTTCTTT. Its translation is CASSFTGKNTEAFF.

The chain links TRBV27 to TRBJ2-1, with TRBD1 as a possible D gene (6 bases). The CDR3 contains 12 residues. The germline gives CDR1 MNHEY, CDR2 SMNVEV (reference sequence). V was cut by 5 bases and J by 7 bases, with 9 bases left in between. For the CDR3, the DNA is TGTGCCAGCAGTCGGACAGCGAATGAGCAGTTCTTC. Translation: CASSRTANEQFF.

The chain joins TRBV4-3 to TRBJ1-6, with TRBD1 matching 7 bases. The germline V gene encodes CDR1 LGHNA and CDR2 YSLEER. The CDR3 contains 16 residues. Trimming removed 0 bases from V and 10 bases from J; junction bases left unmatched: 9. CDR3 protein: CASSQDLGQERSPLHF. DNA for the CDR3: TGCGCCAGCAGCCAAGATCTTGGACAGGAGCGGTCACCCCTCCACTTT.

DNA for the CDR3: TGTGCCAGCAGTCGACAGTCCTCTGGGGCCAACGTCCTGACTTTC. Its translation is CASSRQSSGANVLTF. V usage is TRBV6-5 and J usage is TRBJ2-6, with a tentative D call TRBD1 (5 bases). From germline, CDR1 is MNHEY and CDR2 SVGAGI. There are 15 residues in the CDR3. The V and J ends lost 5 bases and 0 bases respectively, with 8 bases between them.

The chain joins TRBV6-1 to TRBJ1-1; 10 nucleotides match TRBD1. The CDR3 is made up of 14 amino acids. V was pared by 7 bases and J by 5 bases, with 7 bases of the junction left unmatched. CDR1 is MNHNS and CDR2 is SASEGT in the germline V gene. CDR3 sequence (DNA): TGTGCCAGCACGACAGGGGGCTGGGAGACTGAAGCTTTCTTT. Protein product: CASTTGGWETEAFF.

The CDR3 DNA sequence: TGTGCCAGTAGTGAGCTTGGAATGGTAGCGGCCTACGAGCAGTACTTC. Translation: CASSELGMVAAYEQYF. J is TRBJ2-7 and V is TRBV19, with D perhaps matching TRBD2 (6 bases). The germline V and J ends were trimmed by 5 bases and 2 bases, with 19 bases remaining between them. Germline loops: CDR1 LNHDA, CDR2 SQIVND (reference sequence). The CDR3 covers 16 residues.

The chain is built from TRBV29-1 and TRBJ1-1; a weak D match, TRBD1 (5 bases). The CDR3 sequence is 13 residues long. Looked up from germline, CDR1 is SQVTM and CDR2 is ANQGSEA. Trimming took 1 base from V and 5 from J, leaving 11 bases between them. The CDR3, as DNA: TGCAGCGTTGAAGGAGGCAGGGTTACTGAAGCTTTCTTT. It yields the protein CSVEGGRVTEAFF.

The chain employs TRBV7-8 and TRBJ2-5; 7 bases line up with TRBD1. The tail of the sequence fits TRBJ2-7 better, so the J call may be wrong. Germline V lookup: CDR1 SGHVS, CDR2 FQNEAQ. The CDR3 runs to 18 residues. CDR3 in amino acids: CASRYVSTPTGTPGEQYF. The CDR3 nucleotides read TGTGCCAGCAGGTACGTGTCGACACCGACAGGGACCCCCGGCGAGCAGTACTTC.

This clone was picked up one time. The chain links TRBV5-1 to TRBJ1-2; 8 bases fit TRBD1. The germline gives CDR1 SGHRS, CDR2 YFSETQ. V lost 4 bases to trimming and J lost 8 bases; unmatched junction nucleotides: 4. The CDR3 spans 12 residues. The CDR3 loop is CASSMGTGGYTF. CDR3 DNA sequence: TGCGCCAGCAGCATGGGGACAGGCGGCTACACCTTC. The full variable domain, its missing parts supplied by reference TRBV5-1 and TRBJ1-2, is KAGVTQTPRYLIKTRGQQVTLSCSPISGHRSVSWYQQTPGQGLQFLFEYFSETQRNKGNFPGRFSGRQFSNSRSEMNVSTLELGDSALYLCASSMGTGGYTFGSGTRLTVV.

The genes are TRBV19 and TRBJ2-6; D is possibly TRBD2 (6 bases). Germline-derived CDR1 and CDR2 are LNHDA and SQIVND (reference sequence). V was trimmed by 8 bases and J by 0 bases, leaving 14 bases between them. This CDR3 is built from 16 residues. CDR3: CASSQRGLSGANVLTF. The CDR3 DNA is TGTGCCAGTTCACAGAGGGGACTCTCTGGGGCCAACGTCCTGACTTTC.

This chain connects TRBV2 to TRBJ1-1, with 7 bases fitting TRBD1. V lost 4 bases and J lost 7; bases outside the gene matches: 15. Germline-derived CDR1 and CDR2 are SNHLY and FYNNEI. This CDR3 spans 16 amino acids. The CDR3 sequence is CASSGLGQEGYDEAFF. DNA for the CDR3: TGTGCCAGCAGTGGTTTAGGACAGGAGGGTTACGATGAAGCTTTCTTT.

This clone has a single count. The DNA of the CDR3 is TGTGCCAGTAGTATCGGGACACCAACCTACGAGCAGTACTTC. It is translated as CASSIGTPTYEQYF. The chain uses TRBV19 and TRBJ2-7, with D perhaps matching TRBD1 (6 bases). CDR3 size: 14 residues. The V end was cut by 3 bases, the J end by 2 bases, with 11 bases between. Germline loops: CDR1 LNHDA, CDR2 SQIVND (reference sequence).

The chain has TRBV20-1 and TRBJ1-1; TRBD1 might be the D (6 bases). Trimming removed 6 bases from V and 8 bases from J, with 13 bases in between. Germline V gene sequence: CDR1 DFQATT, CDR2 SNEGSKA (reference sequence). The CDR3 contains 11 residues. CDR3 bases: TGCAGTGCGGAAGAACAGGGAGAAGCTTTCTTT. It codes for CSAEEQGEAFF.